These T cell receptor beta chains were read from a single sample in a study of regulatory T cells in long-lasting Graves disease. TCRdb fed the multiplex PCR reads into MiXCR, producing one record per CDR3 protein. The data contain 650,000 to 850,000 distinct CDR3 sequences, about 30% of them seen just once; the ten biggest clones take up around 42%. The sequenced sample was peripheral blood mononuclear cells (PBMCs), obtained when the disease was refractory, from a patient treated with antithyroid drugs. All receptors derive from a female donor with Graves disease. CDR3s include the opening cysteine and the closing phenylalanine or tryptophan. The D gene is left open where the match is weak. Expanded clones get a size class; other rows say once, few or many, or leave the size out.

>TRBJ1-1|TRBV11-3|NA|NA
CASSFKRGAEAFF
TGTGCCAGCAGCTTTAAAAGGGGCGCTGAAGCTTTCTTT
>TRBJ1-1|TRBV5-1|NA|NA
CASSLGGGWDEAFF
TGCGCCAGCAGCTTGGGTGGGGGTTGGGATGAAGCTTTCTTT
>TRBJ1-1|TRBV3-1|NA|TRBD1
CASSQGYRGTEALF
TGTGCCAGCAGCCAAGGGTACAGGGGCACTGAAGCTCTCTTT
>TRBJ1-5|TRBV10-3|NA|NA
CAISESNGPQHF
TGTGCCATCAGTGAGTCGAACGGGCCCCAGCATTTT
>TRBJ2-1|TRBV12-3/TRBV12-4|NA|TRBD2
CASYPGLAINEQFF
TGTGCCAGCTACCCGGGACTAGCGATCAATGAGCAGTTCTTC
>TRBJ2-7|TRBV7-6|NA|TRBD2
CASSYTSGTRPYEQYF
TGTGCCAGCAGCTATACATCCGGGACTAGACCTTACGAGCAGTACTTC
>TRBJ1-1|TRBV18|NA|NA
CASSPPGPGVKAFF
TGTGCCAGCTCACCACCGGGCCCAGGGGTTAAAGCTTTCTTT
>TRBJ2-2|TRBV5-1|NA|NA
CAMPRQRGTPGSCFF
NA
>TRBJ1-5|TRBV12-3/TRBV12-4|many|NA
CASRGRENQPQHF
TGTGCCAGCAGGGGACGGGAAAATCAGCCCCAGCATTTT
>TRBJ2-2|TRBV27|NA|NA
CASTAVGEGELFF
TGTGCCAGCACTGCGGTCGGGGAGGGGGAGCTGTTTTTT
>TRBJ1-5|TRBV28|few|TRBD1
CASSLHPFGQGANNQPQHF
TGTGCCAGCAGTCTCCATCCTTTCGGACAGGGGGCGAACAATCAGCCCCAGCATTTT
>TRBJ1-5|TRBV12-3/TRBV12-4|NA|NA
CASILGGENQPQHF
TGTGCCAGCATCCTCGGGGGCGAGAATCAGCCCCAGCATTTT
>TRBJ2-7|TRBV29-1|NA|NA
CSAAVWASSYEQYF
TGCAGCGCCGCGGTTTGGGCTAGCTCCTACGAGCAGTACTTC
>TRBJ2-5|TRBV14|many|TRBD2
CASSPPGGAGGTQYF
TGTGCCAGCAGCCCCCCGGGAGGCGCAGGAGGGACCCAGTACTTC
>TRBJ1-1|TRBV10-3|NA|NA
CAISEFDNRYTEAFF
TGTGCCATCAGTGAGTTTGATAATCGGTACACTGAAGCTTTCTTT
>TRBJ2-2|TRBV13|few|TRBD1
CASIDRDRANTGELFF
TGTGCCAGCATCGACCGGGACAGGGCGAACACCGGGGAGCTGTTTTTT
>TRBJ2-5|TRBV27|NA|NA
CASSLRYRETQYF
TGTGCCAGCAGTTTGCGGTACCGGGAGACCCAGTACTTC
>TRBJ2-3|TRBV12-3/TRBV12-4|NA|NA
CASSPRLALTDTQYF
TGTGCCAGCAGTCCCAGGCTAGCGCTCACAGATACGCAGTATTTT
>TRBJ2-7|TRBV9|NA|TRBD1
CASSVDGTGDEQYF
TGTGCCAGCAGCGTAGATGGGACAGGGGACGAGCAGTACTTC
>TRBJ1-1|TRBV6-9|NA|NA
CASSYPTRTEAFF
TGTGCCAGCAGTTACCCAACTAGAACTGAAGCTTTCTTT
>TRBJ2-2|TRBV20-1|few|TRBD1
CSASGTGATRTGELFF
TGCAGTGCATCCGGGACAGGGGCAACGAGGACCGGGGAGCTGTTTTTT
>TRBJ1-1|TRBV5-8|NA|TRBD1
CASSLGTGSEAFF
TGTGCCAGCAGCTTAGGGACAGGGTCTGAAGCTTTCTTT
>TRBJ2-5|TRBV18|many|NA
CASSPQAGRETQYF
TGTGCCAGCTCACCACAAGCAGGGAGAGAGACCCAGTACTTC
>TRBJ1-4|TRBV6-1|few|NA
CASEGGSYEKLFF
TGTGCCAGCGAAGGCGGTAGCTATGAAAAACTGTTTTTT